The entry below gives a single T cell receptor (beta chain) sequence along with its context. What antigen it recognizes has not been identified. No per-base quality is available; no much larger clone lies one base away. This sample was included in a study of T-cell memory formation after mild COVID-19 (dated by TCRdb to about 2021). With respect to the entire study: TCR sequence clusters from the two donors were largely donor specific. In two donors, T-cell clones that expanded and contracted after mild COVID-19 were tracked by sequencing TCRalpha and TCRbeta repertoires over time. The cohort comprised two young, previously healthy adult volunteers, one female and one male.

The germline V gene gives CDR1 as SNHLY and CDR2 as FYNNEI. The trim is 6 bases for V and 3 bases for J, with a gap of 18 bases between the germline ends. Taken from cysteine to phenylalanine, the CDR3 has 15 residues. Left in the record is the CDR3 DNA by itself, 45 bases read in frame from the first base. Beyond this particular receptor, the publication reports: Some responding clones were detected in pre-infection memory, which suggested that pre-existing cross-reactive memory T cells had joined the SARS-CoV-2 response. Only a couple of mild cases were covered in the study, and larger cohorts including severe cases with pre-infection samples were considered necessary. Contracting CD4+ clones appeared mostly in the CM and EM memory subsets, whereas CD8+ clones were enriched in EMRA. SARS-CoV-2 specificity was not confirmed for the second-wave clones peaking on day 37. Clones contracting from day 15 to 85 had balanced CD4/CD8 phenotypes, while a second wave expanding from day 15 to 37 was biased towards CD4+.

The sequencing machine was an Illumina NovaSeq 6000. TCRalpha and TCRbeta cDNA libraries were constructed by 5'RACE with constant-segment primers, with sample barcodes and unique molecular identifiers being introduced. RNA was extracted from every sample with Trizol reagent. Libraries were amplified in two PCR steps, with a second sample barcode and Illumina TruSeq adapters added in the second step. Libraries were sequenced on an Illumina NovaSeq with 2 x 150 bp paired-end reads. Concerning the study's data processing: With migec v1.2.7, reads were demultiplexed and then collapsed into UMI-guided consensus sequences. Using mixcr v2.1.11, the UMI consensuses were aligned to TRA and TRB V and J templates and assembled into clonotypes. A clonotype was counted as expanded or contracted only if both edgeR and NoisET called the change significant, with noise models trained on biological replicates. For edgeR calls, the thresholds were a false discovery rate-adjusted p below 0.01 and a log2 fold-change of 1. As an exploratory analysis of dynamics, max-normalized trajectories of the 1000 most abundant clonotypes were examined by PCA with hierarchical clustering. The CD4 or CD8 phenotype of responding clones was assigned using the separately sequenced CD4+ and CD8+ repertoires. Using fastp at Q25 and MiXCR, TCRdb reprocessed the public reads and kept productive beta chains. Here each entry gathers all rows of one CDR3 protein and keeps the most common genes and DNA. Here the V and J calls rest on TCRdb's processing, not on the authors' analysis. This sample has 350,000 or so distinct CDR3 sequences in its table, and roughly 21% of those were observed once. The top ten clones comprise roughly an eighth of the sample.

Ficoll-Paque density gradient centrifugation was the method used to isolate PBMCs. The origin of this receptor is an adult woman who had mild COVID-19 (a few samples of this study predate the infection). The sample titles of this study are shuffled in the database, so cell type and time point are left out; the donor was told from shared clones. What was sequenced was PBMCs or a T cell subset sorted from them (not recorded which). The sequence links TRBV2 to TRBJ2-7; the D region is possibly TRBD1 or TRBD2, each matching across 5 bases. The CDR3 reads CASRNNRDRGYEQYF. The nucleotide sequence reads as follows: TGTGCCAGCAGAAACAACCGGGACCGGGGCTACGAGCAGTACTTC.